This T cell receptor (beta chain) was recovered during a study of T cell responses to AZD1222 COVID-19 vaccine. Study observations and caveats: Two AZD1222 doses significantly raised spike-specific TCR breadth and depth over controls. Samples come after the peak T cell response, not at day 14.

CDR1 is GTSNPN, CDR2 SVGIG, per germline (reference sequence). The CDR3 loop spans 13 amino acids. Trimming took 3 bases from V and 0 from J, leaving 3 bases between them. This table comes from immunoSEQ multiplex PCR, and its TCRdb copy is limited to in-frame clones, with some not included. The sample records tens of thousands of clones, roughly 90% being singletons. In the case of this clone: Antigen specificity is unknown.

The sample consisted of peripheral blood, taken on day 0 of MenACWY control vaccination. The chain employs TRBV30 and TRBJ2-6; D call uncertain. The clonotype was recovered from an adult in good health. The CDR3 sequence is CAWRASGANVLTF. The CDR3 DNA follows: TGTGCCTGGAGGGCCTCTGGGGCCAACGTCCTGACTTTC.